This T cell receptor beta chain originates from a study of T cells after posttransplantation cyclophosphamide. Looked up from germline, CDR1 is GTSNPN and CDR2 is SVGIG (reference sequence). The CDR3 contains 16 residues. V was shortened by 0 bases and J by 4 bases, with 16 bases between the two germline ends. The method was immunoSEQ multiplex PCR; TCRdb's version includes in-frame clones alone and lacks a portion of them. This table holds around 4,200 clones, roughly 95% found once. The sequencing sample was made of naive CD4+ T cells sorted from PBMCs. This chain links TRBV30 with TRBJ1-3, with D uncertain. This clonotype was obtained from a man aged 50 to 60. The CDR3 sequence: CAWSVPTRRWGNTIYF. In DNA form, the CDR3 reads TGTGCCTGGAGTGTACCCACCCGGAGGTGGGGAAACACCATATATTTT.